The sequence of this T cell receptor (beta chain) was determined in a study of long-term antiretroviral therapy in people with HIV. Study-level results: Collection spanned 2004 to 2017; ART regimens may be less effective than current ones.

Between the trimmed V and J ends, which lost 6 bases and 2 bases, there was a span of 11 bases. The CDR3 runs to 13 residues. Germline CDR1 reads SGHNT; CDR2 reads YYREEE (reference sequence). The assay used was immunoSEQ (version v3.0), run at survey level. Per-sample targets for sequencing were roughly 35,000-55,000 T-cell genomes. Clones were read by immunoSEQ multiplex PCR, and TCRdb kept only the in-frame ones, dropping some. The sample has 30,000 to 40,000 clones, roughly 85% seen once. Worth noting for this clone: Its antigen is not identified.

This sequence originates from a young man with HIV. The sample was unsorted PBMCs, taken 0.4 years before starting antiretroviral therapy. The rearrangement uses TRBV5-4 and TRBJ2-5; D is uncertain. The CDR3 here is CASNLLGQETQYF. In nucleotides, the CDR3 is TGTGCCAGCAACCTCCTGGGGCAAGAGACCCAGTACTTC.